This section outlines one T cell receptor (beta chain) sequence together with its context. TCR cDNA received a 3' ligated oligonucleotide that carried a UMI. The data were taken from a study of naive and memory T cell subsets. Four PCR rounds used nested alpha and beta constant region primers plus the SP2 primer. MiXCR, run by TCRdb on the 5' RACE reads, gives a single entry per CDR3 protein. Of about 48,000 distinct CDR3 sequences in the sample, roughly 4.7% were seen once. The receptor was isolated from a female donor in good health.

The CDR3 spells CASRERGEQFF. For the CDR3, the DNA is TGTGCCAGCAGGGAGAGAGGTGAGCAGTTCTTC. The chain has TRBV12-3 or TRBV12-4 and TRBJ2-1; D is uncertain. Deletions cut 6 bases from V and 9 bases from J, with 9 bases between. The CDR3 loop spans 11 amino acids.